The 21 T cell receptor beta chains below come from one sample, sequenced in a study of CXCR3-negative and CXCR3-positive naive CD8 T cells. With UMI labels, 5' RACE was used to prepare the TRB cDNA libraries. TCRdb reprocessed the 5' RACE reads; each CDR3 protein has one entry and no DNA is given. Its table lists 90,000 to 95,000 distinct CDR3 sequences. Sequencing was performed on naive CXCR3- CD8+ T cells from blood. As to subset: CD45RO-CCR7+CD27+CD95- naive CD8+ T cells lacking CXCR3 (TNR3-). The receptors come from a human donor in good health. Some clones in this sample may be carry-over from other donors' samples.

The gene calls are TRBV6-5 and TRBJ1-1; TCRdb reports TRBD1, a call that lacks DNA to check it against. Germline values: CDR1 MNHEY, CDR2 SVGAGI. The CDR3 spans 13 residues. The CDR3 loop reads CASSYGQGTEAFF.

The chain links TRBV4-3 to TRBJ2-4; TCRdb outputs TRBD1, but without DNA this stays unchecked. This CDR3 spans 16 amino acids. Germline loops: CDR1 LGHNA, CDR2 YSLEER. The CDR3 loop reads CASSQDGVGARGIQYF.

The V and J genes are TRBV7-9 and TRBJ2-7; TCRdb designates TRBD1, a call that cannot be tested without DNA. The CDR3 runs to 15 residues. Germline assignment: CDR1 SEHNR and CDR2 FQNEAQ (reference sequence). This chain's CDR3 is CASSHQDRGTYEQYF.

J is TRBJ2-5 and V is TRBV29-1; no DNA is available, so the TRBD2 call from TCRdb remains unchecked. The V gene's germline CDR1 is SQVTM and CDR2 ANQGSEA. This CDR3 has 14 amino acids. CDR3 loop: CSIELGLRGETQYF.

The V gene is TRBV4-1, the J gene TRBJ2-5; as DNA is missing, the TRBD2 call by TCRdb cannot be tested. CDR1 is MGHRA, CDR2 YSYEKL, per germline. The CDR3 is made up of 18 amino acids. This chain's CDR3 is CASSQDLTSGTVRETQYF.

This CDR3 reads CASSYFPNQPQHF. J is TRBJ1-5 and V is TRBV6-2 or TRBV6-3; the D gene TCRdb calls, TRBD1, cannot be checked with no DNA. The CDR3 extends over 13 amino acids. The germline CDR1 and CDR2 sequences are MNHEY and SVGEGT.

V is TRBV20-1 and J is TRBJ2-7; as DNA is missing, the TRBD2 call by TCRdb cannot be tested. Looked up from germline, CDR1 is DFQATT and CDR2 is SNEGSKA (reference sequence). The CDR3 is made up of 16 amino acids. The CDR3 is CSALDYTGLVGYEQYF.

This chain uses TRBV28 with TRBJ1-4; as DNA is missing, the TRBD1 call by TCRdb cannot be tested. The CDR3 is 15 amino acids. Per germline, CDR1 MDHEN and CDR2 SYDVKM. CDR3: CASSPLQGVGEKLFF.

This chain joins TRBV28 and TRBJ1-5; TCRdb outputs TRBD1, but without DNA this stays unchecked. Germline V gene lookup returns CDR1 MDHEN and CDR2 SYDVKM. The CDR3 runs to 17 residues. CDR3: CASSLSGGALGNQPQHF.

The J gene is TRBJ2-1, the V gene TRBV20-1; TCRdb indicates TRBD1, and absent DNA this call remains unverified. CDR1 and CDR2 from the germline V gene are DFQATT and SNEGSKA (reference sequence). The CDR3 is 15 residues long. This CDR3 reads CSARDLWGPGDEQFF.

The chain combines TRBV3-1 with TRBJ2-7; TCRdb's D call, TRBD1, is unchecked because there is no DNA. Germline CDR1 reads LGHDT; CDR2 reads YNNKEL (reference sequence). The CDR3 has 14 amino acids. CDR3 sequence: CASSLGQGLSEQYF.

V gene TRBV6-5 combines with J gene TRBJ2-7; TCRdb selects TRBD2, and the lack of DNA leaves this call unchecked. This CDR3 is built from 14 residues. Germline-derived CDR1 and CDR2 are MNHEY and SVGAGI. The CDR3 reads CASSPGLALIEQYF.

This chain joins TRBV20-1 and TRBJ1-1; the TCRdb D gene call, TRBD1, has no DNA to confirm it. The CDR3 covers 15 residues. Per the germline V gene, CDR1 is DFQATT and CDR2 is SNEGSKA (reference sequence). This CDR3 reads CSARDMQGEGTEAFF.

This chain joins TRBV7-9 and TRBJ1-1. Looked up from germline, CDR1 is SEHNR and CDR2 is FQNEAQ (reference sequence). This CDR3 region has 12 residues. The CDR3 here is CASAHGDTEAFF. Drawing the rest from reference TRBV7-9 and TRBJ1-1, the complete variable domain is DTGVSQNPRHKITKRGQNVTFRCDPISEHNRLYWYRQTLGQGPEFLTYFQNEAQLEKSRLLSDRFSAERPKGSFSTLEIQRTEQGDSAMYLCASAHGDTEAFFGQGTRLTVV.

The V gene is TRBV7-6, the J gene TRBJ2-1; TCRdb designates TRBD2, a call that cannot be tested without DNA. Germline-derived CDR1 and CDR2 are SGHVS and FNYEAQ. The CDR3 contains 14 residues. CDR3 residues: CASSFERESFEQFF.

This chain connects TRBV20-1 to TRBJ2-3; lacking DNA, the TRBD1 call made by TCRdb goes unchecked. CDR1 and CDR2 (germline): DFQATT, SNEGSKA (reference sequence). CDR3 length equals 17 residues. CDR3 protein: CSARDQIRGAGTDTQYF.

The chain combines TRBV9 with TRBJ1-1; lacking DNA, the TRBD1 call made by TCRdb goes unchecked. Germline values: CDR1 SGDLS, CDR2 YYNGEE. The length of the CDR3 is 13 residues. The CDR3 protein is CASSDGDRPEAFF.

Here the CDR3 reads CASSVTGSGTEAFF. The J gene is TRBJ1-1, the V gene TRBV25-1; the D call of TRBD1 rests on TCRdb alone, since no DNA is present to check it. Germline V gene data show CDR1 as MGHDK and CDR2 as SYGVNS. The CDR3 has 14 amino acids.

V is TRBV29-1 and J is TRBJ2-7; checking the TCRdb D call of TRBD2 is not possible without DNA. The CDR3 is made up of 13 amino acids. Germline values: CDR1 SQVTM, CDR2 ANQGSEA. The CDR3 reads CSLRVAGSYEQYF.

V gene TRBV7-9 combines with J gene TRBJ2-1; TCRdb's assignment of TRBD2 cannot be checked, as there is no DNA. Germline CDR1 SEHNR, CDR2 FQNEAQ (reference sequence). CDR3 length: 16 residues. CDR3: CASSPQTSGAYNEQFF.

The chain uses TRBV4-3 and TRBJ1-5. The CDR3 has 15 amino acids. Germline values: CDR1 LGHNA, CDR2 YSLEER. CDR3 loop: CASSQDRYSNQPQHF.